This T cell receptor (beta chain) emerged from a study of blood T cell repertoires in COVID-19. The data were produced by immunoSEQ multiplex PCR, yet TCRdb's version contains in-frame clones alone and is incomplete. Of some 190,000 clones listed, approximately 90% were seen once; the top ten hold roughly 4.7%. Sequenced: peripheral blood. The origin of this receptor is a human donor in a cohort sampled during active COVID-19.

The CDR3 nucleotides are TGTGCCAGCAGCTTTCTAGGGATGGCAGGGGGCCCTGGGGCCAACGTCCTGACTTTC. This translates into CASSFLGMAGGPGANVLTF. The chain uses TRBV7-2 and TRBJ2-6; TRBD1 matches at 8 bases. V lost 3 bases and J lost 2; bases outside the gene matches: 12. Germline-derived CDR1 and CDR2 are SGHTA and FQGNSA. The CDR3 runs 19 residues.